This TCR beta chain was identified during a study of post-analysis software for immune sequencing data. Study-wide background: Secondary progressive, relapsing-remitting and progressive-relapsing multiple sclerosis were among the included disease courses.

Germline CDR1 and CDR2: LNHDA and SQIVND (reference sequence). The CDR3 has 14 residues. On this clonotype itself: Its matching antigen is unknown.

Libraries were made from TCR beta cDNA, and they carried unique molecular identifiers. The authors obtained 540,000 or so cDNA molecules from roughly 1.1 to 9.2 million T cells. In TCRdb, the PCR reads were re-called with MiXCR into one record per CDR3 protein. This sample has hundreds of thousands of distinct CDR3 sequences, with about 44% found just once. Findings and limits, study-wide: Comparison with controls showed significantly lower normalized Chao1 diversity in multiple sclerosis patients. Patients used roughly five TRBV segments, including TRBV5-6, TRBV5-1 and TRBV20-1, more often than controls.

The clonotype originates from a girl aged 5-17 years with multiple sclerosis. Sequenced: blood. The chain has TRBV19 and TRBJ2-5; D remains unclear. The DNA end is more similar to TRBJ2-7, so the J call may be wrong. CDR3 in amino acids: CASSMSVLGDEQYF. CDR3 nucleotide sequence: TGTGCCAGTAGTATGAGTGTCCTGGGCGACGAGCAGTACTTC.